Each of the 25 T cell receptor beta chains below was sequenced from the same sample in a study of T cell repertoires in cytomegalovirus infection. TCRdb reanalysed the reads using MiXCR and keeps one entry per CDR3 protein. The table shows hundreds of thousands of distinct CDR3 sequences, with 35% occurring only once. The sample consisted of PBMCs. The receptors here all came from a human donor in good health (CMV status not recorded). Some clones in this sample may be carry-over from other donors' samples.

This clonotype was seen more than once but under ten times. The rearrangement links TRBV12-3 or TRBV12-4 to TRBJ1-6; D may be TRBD1 (6 bases). The CDR3 covers 14 residues. V shed 3 bases and J shed 7 bases, with 10 bases lying between them. The CDR3 coding sequence is TGTGCCAGCAGTTTTTCAGGGGACAATTCACCCCTCCACTTT. Amino acids: CASSFSGDNSPLHF.

The rearrangement joins TRBV7-8 to TRBJ2-1; D is perhaps TRBD2 (6 bases). Trimming stripped 2 bases from V and 6 bases from J, with 23 bases between. The CDR3 spans 18 residues. CDR1 is SGHVS, CDR2 FQNEAQ, per germline. Written as DNA, the CDR3 is TGTGCCAGCAGCTTATTAGTGGTAGGCGGGACTTGGGGCAATGAGCAGTTCTTC. Protein product: CASSLLVVGGTWGNEQFF.

This clonotype was recorded a few times. The chain combines TRBV6-5 with TRBJ2-7; possible D gene TRBD2, 8 bases. With 5 bases removed from V and 2 bases from J, the gap between germline ends came to 19 bases. The CDR3 runs 16 residues. CDR1 and CDR2 (germline): MNHEY, SVGAGI. CDR3 in DNA: TGTGCCAGCAGTCCCCCGGGAGGGGGCCTTCCCTACGAGCAGTACTTC. Translated, it gives CASSPPGGGLPYEQYF.

This chain links TRBV25-1 with TRBJ1-1; no reliable D call. The germline gives CDR1 MGHDK, CDR2 SYGVNS. This CDR3 has 13 amino acids. V was cut by 4 bases and J by 10 bases, with 16 bases left in between. The chain's CDR3 is CASSVVLGHGAFF. The CDR3 bases are TGTGCCAGCAGTGTTGTTCTCGGGCACGGAGCTTTCTTT.

The J gene is TRBJ2-3, the V gene TRBV29-1; no firm D call. Germline V gene data show CDR1 as SQVTM and CDR2 as ANQGSEA. This CDR3 has 11 residues. V was trimmed by 2 bases and J by 6 bases, leaving 6 bases between them. The CDR3 protein is CSVERVDTQYF. The CDR3 region has the DNA TGCAGCGTTGAAAGGGTTGATACGCAGTATTTT.

The V gene is TRBV2, the J gene TRBJ2-5; 11 nucleotides agree with TRBD1. There are 15 residues in the CDR3. With 6 bases clipped from V and 2 bases from J, the junction kept 5 bases outside the gene matches. From germline, CDR1 is SNHLY and CDR2 FYNNEI. CDR3 coding DNA: TGTGCCAGCAGGGACAGGGGGCTCCTACAAGAGACCCAGTACTTC. It specifies CASRDRGLLQETQYF.

The V call is TRBV27, the J call TRBJ2-1; 14 bases are shared with TRBD2. V lost 5 bases to trimming and J lost 6 bases; unmatched junction nucleotides: 6. The germline V gene has CDR1 MNHEY and CDR2 SMNVEV (reference sequence). The CDR3 is 16 amino acids. CDR3 coding DNA: TGTGCCAGCAGTGTTCTGACTAGCGGGGGGGTCAATGAGCAGTTCTTC. The encoded protein is CASSVLTSGGVNEQFF.

The V call is TRBV29-1, the J call TRBJ1-5; 7 bases align to TRBD1. The CDR3 runs to 13 residues. Losses at the gene ends were 6 bases for V and 3 bases for J; bases not matched to a gene: 5. CDR1 is SQVTM and CDR2 is ANQGSEA in the germline V gene. The CDR3 bases are TGCAGCGTCCGACAGGGTAACAATCAGCCCCAGCATTTT. Translating it yields CSVRQGNNQPQHF.

J is TRBJ2-7 and V is TRBV6-1; D possibly matches TRBD1 or TRBD2 (5 bases each). The V gene lost 9 bases and the J gene lost 3 bases, with 18 bases spanning the gap. In germline, CDR1 is MNHNS, CDR2 SASEGT. This CDR3 has 14 amino acids. The chain's CDR3 is CARAGTALGYEQYF. CDR3 nucleotides: TGTGCCAGGGCCGGGACCGCCCTAGGCTACGAGCAGTACTTC.

The chain links TRBV20-1 to TRBJ2-7; no definite D call. Deletions cut 3 bases from V and 3 bases from J, with 9 bases between. Per the germline V gene, CDR1 is DFQATT and CDR2 is SNEGSKA (reference sequence). This CDR3 comprises 12 residues. CDR3 amino acids: CSASEGNYEQYF. CDR3 DNA sequence: TGCAGTGCTAGCGAAGGGAACTACGAGCAGTACTTC.

This rearrangement joins TRBV20-1 to TRBJ2-2, with D possibly TRBD1 on 7 matching bases. Germline lookup yields CDR1 DFQATT and CDR2 SNEGSKA (reference sequence). Trimming stripped 7 bases from V and 0 bases from J, with 12 bases between. This CDR3 contains 14 residues. The CDR3 is CSVRGDSNTGELFF. The CDR3, as DNA: TGCAGTGTCAGGGGGGATTCGAACACCGGGGAGCTGTTTTTT.

This clonotype was counted only a few times. The chain links TRBV2 to TRBJ1-5, with D possibly TRBD1 on 5 matching bases. The V gene lost 4 bases and the J gene lost 4 bases, with 11 bases spanning the gap. The germline V gene encodes CDR1 SNHLY and CDR2 FYNNEI. The CDR3 sequence is 14 residues long. CDR3 sequence: CASSVAGRNQPQHF. The DNA for the CDR3 is TGTGCCAGCAGTGTGGCGGGACGAAATCAGCCCCAGCATTTT.

V gene TRBV6-8 combines with J gene TRBJ2-2; 9 nucleotides match TRBD1. J lost 5 bases, V lost 5 bases, and 12 bases had no gene match. Germline CDR1 is MNHGY and CDR2 is SAAAGT. The CDR3 runs 17 residues. CDR3 amino acids: CASSNLGQGFITGELFF. The DNA of the CDR3 is TGTGCCAGCAGTAACCTGGGACAGGGCTTTATTACCGGGGAGCTGTTTTTT.

There are a few counts of this clonotype. The gene calls are TRBV11-2 and TRBJ2-7; perhaps TRBD1 as D (6 bases). There are 15 residues in the CDR3. The V and J ends lost 1 base and 3 bases respectively, with 13 bases between them. In germline, CDR1 is SGHAT, CDR2 FQNNGV. The CDR3 spells CASSLAGTYFYEQYF. CDR3 sequence (DNA): TGTGCCAGCAGCTTAGCCGGGACATATTTCTACGAGCAGTACTTC.

The V call is TRBV6-8, the J call TRBJ2-1; D gene ambiguous. The ends were cut back, 5 bases at V and 4 bases at J, with 15 bases in the middle. Germline lookup yields CDR1 MNHGY and CDR2 SAAAGT. The CDR3 is 15 residues long. The CDR3 reads CASSVQVRGYNEQFF. CDR3 coding DNA: TGTGCCAGCAGTGTGCAGGTTCGCGGTTACAATGAGCAGTTCTTC.

This clonotype was recorded a few times. The V call is TRBV12-3 or TRBV12-4, the J call TRBJ2-2; possible D gene TRBD1, 6 bases. V lost 6 bases, J lost 6 bases, and 11 bases lay in between. CDR3 length: 13 residues. CDR3 sequence reads: CASRRTGSGELFF. As DNA, the CDR3 is TGTGCCAGCAGAAGAACAGGGTCCGGGGAGCTGTTTTTT.

This rearrangement joins TRBV5-1 to TRBJ2-7; 7 bases align to TRBD1. This CDR3 has 14 residues. V lost 3 bases, J lost 1 base, and 4 bases stayed unmatched. The germline V gene encodes CDR1 SGHRS and CDR2 YFSETQ. CDR3 protein: CASSWYRGSYEQYF. In DNA form, the CDR3 reads TGCGCCAGCAGCTGGTACAGGGGTTCCTACGAGCAGTACTTC.

This clonotype showed up just a few times. The CDR3 loop is CASSVDSQGGYGYTF. CDR3 sequence (DNA): TGTGCCAGCAGTGTGGACTCCCAAGGGGGCTATGGCTACACCTTC. The rearrangement links TRBV2 to TRBJ1-2, with D possibly being TRBD1 (6 bases). Germline-derived CDR1 and CDR2 are SNHLY and FYNNEI. The V end was cut by 4 bases, the J end by 4 bases, with 16 bases between. The CDR3 is 15 residues long.

This clonotype has only a few counts. The genes are TRBV12-3 or TRBV12-4 and TRBJ2-3, with D hard to call. V was pared by 1 base and J by 0 bases, with 8 bases between. This CDR3 region has 15 residues. The CDR3: CASSLGSYSTDTQYF. The CDR3 DNA is TGTGCCAGCAGTTTAGGCAGCTATAGCACAGATACGCAGTATTTT.

This clonotype has just a few counts. V is TRBV6-1 and J is TRBJ1-2, with 7 bases that match TRBD1. Germline V lookup: CDR1 MNHNS, CDR2 SASEGT. The J segment lost 4 bases and the V segment lost 6 bases, leaving 8 bases of the junction unmatched. The length of the CDR3 is 14 residues. The CDR3, as DNA: TGTGCCAGCAGACCCGGGACAGCTGGCTATGGCTACACCTTC. Translated, it gives CASRPGTAGYGYTF.

This sequence joins TRBV6-2 or TRBV6-3 and TRBJ2-7; D is possibly TRBD1 (5 bases). Germline CDR1 MNHEY, CDR2 SVGEGT. V was pared by 2 bases and J by 3 bases, with 14 bases between. CDR3 length: 15 amino acids. CDR3 sequence (DNA): TGTGCCAGCAGTTACAAAGGGGCCTCCTACTACGAGCAGTACTTC. Translation: CASSYKGASYYEQYF.

The table lists this clonotype with a few counts. The chain joins TRBV12-3 or TRBV12-4 to TRBJ2-7, with no clear D. CDR3 size: 13 residues. The germline V and J ends were trimmed by 1 base and 3 bases, with 7 bases remaining between them. CDR3 DNA sequence: TGTGCCAGCAGTTTAGACAGCATCTACGAGCAGTACTTC. Translated, it gives CASSLDSIYEQYF.

A single count supports this clonotype. The V and J genes are TRBV6-6 and TRBJ1-6, with 7 bases aligning to TRBD1. With V trimmed by 10 bases and J by 7 bases, 7 bases remained unmatched. This CDR3 has 13 amino acids. Germline lookup yields CDR1 MNHNY and CDR2 SVGAGI (reference sequence). Here the CDR3 reads CATNRGQNSPLHF. CDR3 sequence (DNA): TGTGCCACAAACAGGGGCCAAAATTCACCCCTCCACTTT.

This clonotype was observed a few times. The chain joins TRBV10-3 to TRBJ2-3, with TRBD1 identical over 7 bases. The CDR3 has 13 residues. Losses at the gene ends were 11 bases for V and 3 bases for J; bases not matched to a gene: 8. The germline V gene encodes CDR1 ENHRY and CDR2 SYGVKD. CDR3 amino acids: CAVQRTGTDTQYF. The CDR3 DNA is TGTGCCGTACAGAGGACAGGAACAGATACGCAGTATTTT.

V is TRBV10-3 and J is TRBJ2-1; 7 nucleotides match TRBD1. Germline loops: CDR1 ENHRY, CDR2 SYGVKD. Unmatched junction bases numbered 11, after V lost 7 bases and J lost 5 bases. CDR3 length equals 15 residues. DNA of the CDR3: TGTGCCATCAACCCAGGACAGGTTCGAAACAATGAGCAGTTCTTC. Translation: CAINPGQVRNNEQFF.